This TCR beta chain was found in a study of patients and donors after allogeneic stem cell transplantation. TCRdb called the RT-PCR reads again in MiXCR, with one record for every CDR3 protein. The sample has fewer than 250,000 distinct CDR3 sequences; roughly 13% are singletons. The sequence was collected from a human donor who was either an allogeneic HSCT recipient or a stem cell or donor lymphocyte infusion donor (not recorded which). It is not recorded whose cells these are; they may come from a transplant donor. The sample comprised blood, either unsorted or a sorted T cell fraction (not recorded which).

The CDR3 bases are TGTGCCAGCAGCAGAGGGACAGGGATCACCGGGGAGCTGTTTTTT. It specifies CASSRGTGITGELFF. The chain recombines TRBV7-8 with TRBJ2-2; 9 positions match TRBD1. Germline V gene sequence: CDR1 SGHVS, CDR2 FQNEAQ. CDR3 length: 15 residues. The trim removed 5 bases at V and 4 bases at J, leaving 5 bases unmatched.